Below, one TCR delta chain is given with its context. Its specificity is unknown. Vdelta1+ thymocyte sorts reached between roughly 96% and 99.6% purity. Sequences come from RNA converted to cDNA by reverse transcription. Pooled V-gene forward primers with one constant-region reverse primer generated the CDR3 amplicons by multiplex PCR. TCRdb ran CATT on the multiplex PCR reads. The sample carries 23,000 or so delta-chain clones, more than 6.5% recorded once. V dropped 1 base and J dropped 0 bases, with 24 bases sitting between them. There are 20 residues in the CDR3. Per the germline V gene, CDR1 is TSWWSYY and CDR2 is QGS. These data belong to a study of Vδ1+ human thymocytes. Findings and caveats of the study: Thymic TRG and TRD repertoires appeared highly polyclonal.

The sequence derives from a girl under three years old who had congenital heart surgery. The specimen was Vdelta1+ gamma-delta thymocytes from the thymus. Indicated subset: FACS-sorted CD3+ TCRalphabeta- TCRVdelta1+ TCRVdelta2- thymocytes. The chain joins TRDV1 to TRDJ1, with D possibly being TRDD3 (7 bases). CDR3 nucleotides: TGTGCTCTTGGGGAACCCCCCTCCTACGAGGGATACCGGTACACCGATAAACTCATCTTT. It translates to CALGEPPSYEGYRYTDKLIF.